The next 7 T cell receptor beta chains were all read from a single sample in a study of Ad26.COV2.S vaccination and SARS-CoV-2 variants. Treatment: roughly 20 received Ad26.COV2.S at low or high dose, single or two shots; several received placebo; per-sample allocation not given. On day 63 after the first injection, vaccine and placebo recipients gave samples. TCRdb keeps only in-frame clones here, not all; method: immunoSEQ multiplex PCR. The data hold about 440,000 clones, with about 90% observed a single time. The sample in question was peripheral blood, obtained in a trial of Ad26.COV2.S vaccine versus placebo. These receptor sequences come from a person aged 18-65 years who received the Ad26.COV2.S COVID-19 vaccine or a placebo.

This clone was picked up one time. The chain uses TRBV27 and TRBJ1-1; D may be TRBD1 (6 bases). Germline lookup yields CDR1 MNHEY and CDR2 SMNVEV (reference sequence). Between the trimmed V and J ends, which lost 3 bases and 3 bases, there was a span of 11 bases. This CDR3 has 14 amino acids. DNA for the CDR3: TGTGCCAGCAGTTTCTCCGACAGGTACACTGAAGCTTTCTTT. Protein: CASSFSDRYTEAFF.

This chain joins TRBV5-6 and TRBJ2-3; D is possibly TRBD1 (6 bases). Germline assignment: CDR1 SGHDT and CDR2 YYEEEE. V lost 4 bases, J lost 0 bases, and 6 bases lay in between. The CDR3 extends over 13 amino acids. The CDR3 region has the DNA TGTGCCAGCAGCACAGGGAGCACAGATACGCAGTATTTT. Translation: CASSTGSTDTQYF.

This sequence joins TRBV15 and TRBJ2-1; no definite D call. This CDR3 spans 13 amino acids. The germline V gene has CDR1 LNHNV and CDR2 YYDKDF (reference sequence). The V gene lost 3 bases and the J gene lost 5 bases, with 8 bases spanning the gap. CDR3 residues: CATSRWTDNEQFF. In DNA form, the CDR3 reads TGTGCCACCAGCAGGTGGACGGACAATGAGCAGTTCTTC. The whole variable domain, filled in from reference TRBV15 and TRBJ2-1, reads DAMVIQNPRYQVTQFGKPVTLSCSQTLNHNVMYWYQQKSSQAPKLLFHYYDKDFNNEADTPDNFQSRRPNTSFCFLDIRSPGLGDTAMYLCATSRWTDNEQFFGPGTRLTVL.

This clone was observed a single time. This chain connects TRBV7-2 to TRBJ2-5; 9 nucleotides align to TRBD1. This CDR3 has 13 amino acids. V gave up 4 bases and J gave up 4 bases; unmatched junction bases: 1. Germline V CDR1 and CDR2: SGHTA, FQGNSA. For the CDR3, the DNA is TGTGCCAGCAGCTCGGGACAGGGAGAGACCCAGTACTTC. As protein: CASSSGQGETQYF.

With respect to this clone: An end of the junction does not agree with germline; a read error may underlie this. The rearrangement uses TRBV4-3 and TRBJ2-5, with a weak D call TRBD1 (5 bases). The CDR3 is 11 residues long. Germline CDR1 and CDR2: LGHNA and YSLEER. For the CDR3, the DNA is TGCACCAGGGCCAAGGGAGAGACCCAGTACTTC. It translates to CTRAKGETQYF.

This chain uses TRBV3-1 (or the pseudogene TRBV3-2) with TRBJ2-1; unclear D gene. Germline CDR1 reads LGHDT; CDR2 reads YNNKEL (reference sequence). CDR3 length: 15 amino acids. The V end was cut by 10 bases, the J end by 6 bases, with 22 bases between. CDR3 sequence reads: CATRFWGPVGNEQFF. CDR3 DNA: TGTGCCACACGATTTTGGGGTCCGGTGGGCAATGAGCAGTTCTTC.

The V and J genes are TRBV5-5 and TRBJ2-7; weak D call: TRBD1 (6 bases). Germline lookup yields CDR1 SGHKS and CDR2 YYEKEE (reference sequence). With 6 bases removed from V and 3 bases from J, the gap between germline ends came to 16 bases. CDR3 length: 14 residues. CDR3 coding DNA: TGTGCCAGCACCATTCCAGGGGTAGGCTACGAGCAGTACTTC. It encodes CASTIPGVGYEQYF.